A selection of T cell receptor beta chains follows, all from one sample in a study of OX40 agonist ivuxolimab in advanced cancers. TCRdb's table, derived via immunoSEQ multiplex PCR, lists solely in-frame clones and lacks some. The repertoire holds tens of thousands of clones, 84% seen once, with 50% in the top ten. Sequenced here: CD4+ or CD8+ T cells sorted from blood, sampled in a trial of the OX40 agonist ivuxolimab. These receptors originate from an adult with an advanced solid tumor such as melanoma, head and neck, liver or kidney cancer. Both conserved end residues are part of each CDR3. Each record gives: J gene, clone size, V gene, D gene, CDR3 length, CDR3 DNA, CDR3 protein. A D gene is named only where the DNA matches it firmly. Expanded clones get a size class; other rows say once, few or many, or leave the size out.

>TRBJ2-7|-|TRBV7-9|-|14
TGTGCCAGCAGCTTAGAGGACCGTGCCTACGAGCAGTACTTC
CASSLEDRAYEQYF
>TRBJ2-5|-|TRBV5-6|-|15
TGTGCCAGCAGCTTGCGGGCTTCCTACCAAGAGACCCAGTACTTC
CASSLRASYQETQYF
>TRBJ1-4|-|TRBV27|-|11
TGTGCCAGCAGGGACAATGAAAAACTGTTTTTT
CASRDNEKLFF
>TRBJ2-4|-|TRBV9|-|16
TGTGCCAGCAGCGCACATGACAGACTAGCCAAAAACATTCAGTACTTC
CASSAHDRLAKNIQYF
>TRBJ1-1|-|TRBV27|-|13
TGTGCCAGCAGTCCCCGATTGCACACTGAAGCTTTCTTT
CASSPRLHTEAFF
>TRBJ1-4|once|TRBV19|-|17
TGTGCCAGTAGTATAGAAGGACCCACTACAACTAATGAAAAACTGTTTTTT
CASSIEGPTTTNEKLFF
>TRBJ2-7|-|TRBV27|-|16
TGTGCCAGCAGCAATTCCTGGACAGGGAGGGGGTACGAGCAGTACTTC
CASSNSWTGRGYEQYF
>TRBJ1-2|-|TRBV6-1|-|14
TGTGCCAGCAGTGAAGCAGGAACTCCCTATGGCTACACCTTC
CASSEAGTPYGYTF
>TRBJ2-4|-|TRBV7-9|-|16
TGTGCCAGCAGCTCCACCCTAGACTCCCTTAAAAACATTCAGTACTTC
CASSSTLDSLKNIQYF
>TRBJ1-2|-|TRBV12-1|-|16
TGTGCCAGCAGCTTCCCTGCGGGCATTCCTAACTATGGCTACACCTTC
CASSFPAGIPNYGYTF
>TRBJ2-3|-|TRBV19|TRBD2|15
TGTGCCAGTAGTAAGCGGGGGGGTAGCACAGATACGCAGTATTTT
CASSKRGGSTDTQYF
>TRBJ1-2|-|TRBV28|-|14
TGTGCCAGCAGTTTCCTTCGGGTAGCCTATGGCTACACCTTC
CASSFLRVAYGYTF
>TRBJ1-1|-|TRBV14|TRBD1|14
TGTGCCAGCAGCCAGACAGGGATGAACACTGAAGCTTTCTTT
CASSQTGMNTEAFF
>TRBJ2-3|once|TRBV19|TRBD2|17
TGTGCCAGTAGTATGCTTTGGCGGGGGGACCCCACAGATACGCAGTATTTT
CASSMLWRGDPTDTQYF